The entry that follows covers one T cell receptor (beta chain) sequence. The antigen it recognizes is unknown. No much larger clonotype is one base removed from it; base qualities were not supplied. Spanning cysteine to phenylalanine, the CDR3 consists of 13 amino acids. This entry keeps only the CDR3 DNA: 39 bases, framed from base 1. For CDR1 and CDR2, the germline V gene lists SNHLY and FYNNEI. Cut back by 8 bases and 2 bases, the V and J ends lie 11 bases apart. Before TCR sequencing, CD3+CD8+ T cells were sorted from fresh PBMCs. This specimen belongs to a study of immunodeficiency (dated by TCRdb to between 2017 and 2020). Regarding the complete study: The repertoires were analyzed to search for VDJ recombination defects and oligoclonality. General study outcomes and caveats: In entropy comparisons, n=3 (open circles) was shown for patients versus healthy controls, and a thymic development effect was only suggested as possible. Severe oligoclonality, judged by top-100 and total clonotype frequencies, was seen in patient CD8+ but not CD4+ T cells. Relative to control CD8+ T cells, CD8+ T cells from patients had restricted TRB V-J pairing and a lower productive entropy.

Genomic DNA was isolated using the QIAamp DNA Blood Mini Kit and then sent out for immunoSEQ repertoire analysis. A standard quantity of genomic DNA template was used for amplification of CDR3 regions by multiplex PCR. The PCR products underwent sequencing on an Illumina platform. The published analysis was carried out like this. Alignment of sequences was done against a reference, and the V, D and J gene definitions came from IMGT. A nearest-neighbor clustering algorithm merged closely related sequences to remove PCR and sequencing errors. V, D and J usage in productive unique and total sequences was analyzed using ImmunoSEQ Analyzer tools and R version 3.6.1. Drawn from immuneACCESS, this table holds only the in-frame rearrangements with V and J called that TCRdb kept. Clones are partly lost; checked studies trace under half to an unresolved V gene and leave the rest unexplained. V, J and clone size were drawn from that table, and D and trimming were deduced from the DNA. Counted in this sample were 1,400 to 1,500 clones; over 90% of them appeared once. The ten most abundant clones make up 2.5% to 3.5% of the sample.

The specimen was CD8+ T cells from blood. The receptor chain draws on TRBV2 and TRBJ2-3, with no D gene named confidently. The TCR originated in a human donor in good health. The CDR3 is CASESQATDTQYF. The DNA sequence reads TGTGCCAGCGAAAGCCAGGCCACAGATACGCAGTATTTT.